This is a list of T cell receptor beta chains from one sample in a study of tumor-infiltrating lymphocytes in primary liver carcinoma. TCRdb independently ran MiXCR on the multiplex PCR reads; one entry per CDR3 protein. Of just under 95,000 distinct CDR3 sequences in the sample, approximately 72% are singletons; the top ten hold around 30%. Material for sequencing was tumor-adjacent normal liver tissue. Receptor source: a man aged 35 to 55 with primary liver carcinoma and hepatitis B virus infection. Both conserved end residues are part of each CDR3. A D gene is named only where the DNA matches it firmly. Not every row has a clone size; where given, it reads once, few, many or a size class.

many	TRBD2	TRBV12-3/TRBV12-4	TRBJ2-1	TGTGCCAGCAGCCGGACTAGCGGGAGCAATGAGCAGTTCTTC	CASSRTSGSNEQFF
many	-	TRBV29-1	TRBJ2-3	TGCAGCGTTGTCACACCCGGCCAGCAGGATACGCAGTATTTT	CSVVTPGQQDTQYF
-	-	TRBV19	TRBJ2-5	TGTGCCAGCAGTAGTGGAGACTCCTACCAAGAGGCCCAGTACTTC	CASSSGDSYQEAQYF
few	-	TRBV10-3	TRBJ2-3	TGTGCCATCAGTGAGTCGGGGCTTCAAGACACAGATACGCAGTATTTT	CAISESGLQDTDTQYF
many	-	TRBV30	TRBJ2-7	TGTGCCTGGCCGCCGACAGGCTGGGGCAGGGAGCAGTACTTC	CAWPPTGWGREQYF
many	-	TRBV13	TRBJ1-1	TGTGCCAGCAGCAAAGAACAGGGCTATCCTGAAGCTTTCTTT	CASSKEQGYPEAFF
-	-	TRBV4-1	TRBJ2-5	TGCGCCAGCTGCCAAGTGTTTCCCACCGATGGAAAGACCCAGTACTTC	CASCQVFPTDGKTQYF
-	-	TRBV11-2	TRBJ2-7	TGTGCCAACAGTTTTGACAGGACCACCTACGAGCAGTATTTC	CANSFDRTTYEQYF
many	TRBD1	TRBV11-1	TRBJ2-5	TGTGCCAGCAGCTTAGGGGGACAGCAACAAGAGACCCAGTACTTC	CASSLGGQQQETQYF
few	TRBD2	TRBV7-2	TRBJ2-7	TGTGCCAGCAGCTACCGGACTAGCGGGCACGACGAGCAGTACTTC	CASSYRTSGHDEQYF
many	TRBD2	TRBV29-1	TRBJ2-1	TGCAGCGTGGCTAGCGGACCCTACAATGAGCAGTTCTTC	CSVASGPYNEQFF
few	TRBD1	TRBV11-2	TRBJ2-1	TGTGCCAGCAGCTTCACAGGGGTCAATGAGCAGTCCTTC	CASSFTGVNEQSF
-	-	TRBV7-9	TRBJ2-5	TGTGTCAGCAGTTCCCTAGAGACCCAGTACTTC	CVSSSLETQYF
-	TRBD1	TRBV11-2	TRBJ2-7	TGTACCAGCAGCTTGGGGACAGGCCAGCGGTACTTC	CTSSLGTGQRYF
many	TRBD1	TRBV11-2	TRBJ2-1	TGTGCCAGCAGCTTACAGGGGGCGAAGCAGTTCTTC	CASSLQGAKQFF
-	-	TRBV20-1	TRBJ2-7	TGCAGTGTTGGAGGGACCGTGAGCTCCTACGAGCAGTACTTC	CSVGGTVSSYEQYF
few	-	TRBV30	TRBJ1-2	TGTGCCTGGAGTGTTATAGGGGCAGCTAACTATGGCTACACCTTC	CAWSVIGAANYGYTF
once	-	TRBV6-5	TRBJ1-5	TGTGCCAGCAAGGACCCAGGGAATCAGCTCCAGCATTTT	CASKDPGNQLQHF
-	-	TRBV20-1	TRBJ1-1	TGCAGTGCTAGTCCACCGGGACATAGGAACACTGAAGCTTTCTTT	CSASPPGHRNTEAFF
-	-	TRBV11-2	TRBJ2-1	TGTGCCAGCAGCGTCGACAGGCTCTCCCACAATGAGCAGTTCTTC	CASSVDRLSHNEQFF
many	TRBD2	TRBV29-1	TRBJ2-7	TGCAGCGCTTTCGGGACTAGCGGGAGTAACCCCACCTACGAGCAGTACTTC	CSAFGTSGSNPTYEQYF
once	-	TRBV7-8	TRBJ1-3	TGTGCCAGCAGCTTAGGAGGACTGTTGTCTGGAAGCACCATATATTTT	CASSLGGLLSGSTIYF
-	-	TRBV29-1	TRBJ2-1	TGCACTGTCGGGGAATTTAATAAGCAGTTCTTC	CTVGEFNKQFF
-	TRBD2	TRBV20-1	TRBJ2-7	TGCAGTGCCCTCAGGACTAGCGGGAGCTACGAGCAGTACTTC	CSALRTSGSYEQYF
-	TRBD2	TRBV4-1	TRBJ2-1	TGCGCCAGCAGCCTAAAGGGACTAGCGGGAGGCATAGGATACAAAGAGCAGTTCTTC	CASSLKGLAGGIGYKEQFF
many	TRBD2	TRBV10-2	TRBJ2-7	TGCGCCAGCAGCCCCGGACTAGCGGGAGGGCGATCCGAGCAGTACTTC	CASSPGLAGGRSEQYF
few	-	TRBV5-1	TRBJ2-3	TGCGCCAGCAGCTTGGTTTCACCCACAGATACGCAGTATTTT	CASSLVSPTDTQYF
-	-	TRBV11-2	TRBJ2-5	TGTGCCAGCAGTTCCCGGGACTCGACTCACCAAGAGACCCAGTACTTC	CASSSRDSTHQETQYF
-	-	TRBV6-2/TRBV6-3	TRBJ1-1	TGTGCCAGCAGTCAGGGAGGGGGGCAAACTTTCTTT	CASSQGGGQTFF
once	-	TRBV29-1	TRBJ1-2	TGCAGCGCCGGTGACGGGGGAGACCTGGACTATGGCTACACCTTC	CSAGDGGDLDYGYTF
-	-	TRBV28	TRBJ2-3	TGTGCCAGCAGGGGGGGCACTGAGCAGTATTTT	CASRGGTEQYF
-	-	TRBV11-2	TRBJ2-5	TGTGCCAGCAGCTTAGCAAGGGAGGAAACCCAGTACTTC	CASSLAREETQYF
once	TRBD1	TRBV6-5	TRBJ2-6	TGTGTCAACAGTCTTTGGACAGGCATGGAAGCTGGGGCCAACGTCCTGACTTTC	CVNSLWTGMEAGANVLTF
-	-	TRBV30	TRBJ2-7	TGTGCCTGGAGTCGATCGGCTAGCGCCGGCTACGAGCAGTACTTC	CAWSRSASAGYEQYF
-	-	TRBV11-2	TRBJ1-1	TGCGCCAGCAGCTTGTCGGTCCTCCCCGGGGGAGCTTTCTTT	CASSLSVLPGGAFF
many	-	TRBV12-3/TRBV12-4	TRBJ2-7	TGTGCCAGCAGTACCCCTCCAAGCACTAACGAGCAGTACTTC	CASSTPPSTNEQYF
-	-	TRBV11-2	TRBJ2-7	TGTGTCAGCAGCTTAGTTCTGGCTGGGGAGAAGTACTTC	CVSSLVLAGEKYF
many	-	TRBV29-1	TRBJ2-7	TGCAGCGCGGGCAACAGCTACGAGCAGTACTTC	CSAGNSYEQYF
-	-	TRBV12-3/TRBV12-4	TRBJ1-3	TGTGCCAGCAGCCTACAAGGAGCCGTAAACACCATATATTTT	CASSLQGAVNTIYF
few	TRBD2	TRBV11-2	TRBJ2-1	TGTGCCAGCAGCATAGATCAGTGGGCTAGCGGCTCCTACAATGAGCAGTTCTTC	CASSIDQWASGSYNEQFF
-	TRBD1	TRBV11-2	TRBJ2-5	TGTGTCAGCAGCCCCAGGGGGACAGCGAAAGAGACCCAGTACTTC	CVSSPRGTAKETQYF
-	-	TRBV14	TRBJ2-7	TGTGCCAGCTGCCGCCTTGGGACACTTAGCTCCTACGAGCAGTACTTC	CASCRLGTLSSYEQYF
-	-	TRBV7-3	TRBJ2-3	TGTGCCAGCAGCTTAGACGGGAGCATAGATACGCAGTATTTT	CASSLDGSIDTQYF
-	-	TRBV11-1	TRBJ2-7	TGTGCCAGCAACTTGGGGTTATCCTCCTACGAGCAGTACTTT	CASNLGLSSYEQYF
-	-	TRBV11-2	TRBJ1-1	TGTGCCAACAGCCCTCCGGAGTGGGGAGCTTTCTTT	CANSPPEWGAFF
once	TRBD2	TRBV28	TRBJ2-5	TGTGCCAGCAGTCGCCCCCGGGCGGGAGGGGTACTAGAGACCCAATACTTC	CASSRPRAGGVLETQYF
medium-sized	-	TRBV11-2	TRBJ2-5	TGTGCCAGCAGCTCGACGGGGATATTATTGTCCCAGTACTTC	CASSSTGILLSQYF
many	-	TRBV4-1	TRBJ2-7	TGCGCCAGCAGCCAAGAGGGATACGAGCAGTACTTC	CASSQEGYEQYF
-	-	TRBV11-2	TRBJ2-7	TGTGCCAGCAGCTTAAGGGGAGACAAGCAGTACTTC	CASSLRGDKQYF
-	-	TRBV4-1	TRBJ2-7	TGCGCCAGCAGCCAAGGACGGGGCAGGCGCTACGAGCAGTACTTC	CASSQGRGRRYEQYF
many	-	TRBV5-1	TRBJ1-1	TGCGCCAGCAGCTTGGCTCCAGGGTGGGAAACTGAAGCTTTCTTT	CASSLAPGWETEAFF
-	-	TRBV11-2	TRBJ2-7	TGTTCTAGCATCTTAGAGGCTTCGCAGTACTTC	CSSILEASQYF
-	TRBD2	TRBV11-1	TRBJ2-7	TGTGCCGGCAGCTATCTAGCGGGTGGGCAGTACGAGCAGTACTTC	CAGSYLAGGQYEQYF
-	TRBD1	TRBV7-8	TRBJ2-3	TGTGCCAACAGCCACAGGGGGGTAACAAATACGCAGTATTTT	CANSHRGVTNTQYF
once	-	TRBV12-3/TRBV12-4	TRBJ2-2	TGCGCCAGCGGTTTGTCAGTCAACACCGGGGAGCTGTTTTTT	CASGLSVNTGELFF